This T cell receptor beta chain was identified during a study of cytomegalovirus exposure and HLA in healthy donors. Background on the study: An earlier analysis identified 100 million to 130 million unique TCR beta sequences in 150 million to 200 million T cells.

Study results and caveats: The productive fraction for most TCR beta V segments was about 87% or about 30% in an earlier analysis. A later analysis reportedly found that, within productive TCRs, an Asian-associated ancestry cluster had fewer N-insertions than the mean observed across the roughly 700 donors.

Vbeta (60) and Jbeta (13) primers were used in the PCR. Clones were sequenced by immunoSEQ multiplex PCR, and TCRdb holds only the in-frame ones, with some missing. The sample gives more than 95,000 clones, roughly 80% of which show up once; 3.3% is in the top ten. The CDR3 totals 17 residues. J lost 6 bases, V lost 3 bases, and 12 bases had no gene match. The germline V gene encodes CDR1 SGHTA and CDR2 FQGNSA. This clone appeared a single time. What it recognizes is unknown. The chain links TRBV7-2 to TRBJ2-1, with 9 bases identical to TRBD2. The sequence derives from a woman in her forties or fifties in good health and CMV-seronegative. The specimen sequenced was PBMCs. This CDR3 is CASSFVRNSGRRNEQFF. CDR3 DNA sequence: TGTGCCAGCAGCTTTGTACGCAATAGCGGGAGACGCAATGAGCAGTTCTTC.